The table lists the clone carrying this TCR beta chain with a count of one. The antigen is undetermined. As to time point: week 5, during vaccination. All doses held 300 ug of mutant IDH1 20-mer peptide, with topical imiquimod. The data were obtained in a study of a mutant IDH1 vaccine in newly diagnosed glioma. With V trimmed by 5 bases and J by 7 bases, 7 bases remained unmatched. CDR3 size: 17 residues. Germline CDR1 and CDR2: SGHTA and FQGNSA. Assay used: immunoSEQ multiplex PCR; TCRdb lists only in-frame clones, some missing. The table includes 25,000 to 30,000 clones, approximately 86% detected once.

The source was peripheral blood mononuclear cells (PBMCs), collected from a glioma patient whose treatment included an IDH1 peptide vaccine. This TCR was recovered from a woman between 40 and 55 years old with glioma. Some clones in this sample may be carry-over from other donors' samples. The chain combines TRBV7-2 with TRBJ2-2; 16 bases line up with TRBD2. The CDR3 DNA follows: TGTGCCAGCAGCCCGGGACTAGCGGGAGGGCCTGGCGGGGAGCTGTTTTTT. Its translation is CASSPGLAGGPGGELFF.